This TCR beta chain is drawn from a study of blood T cell repertoires in COVID-19. About the research overall: PBMCs, B-cell-depleted T cells, or T cells were the source of the cDNA or gDNA that made up the material.

Authors' methods: Reference gene primer amplification in the assay estimated nucleated cell counts. The method was immunoSEQ multiplex PCR; TCRdb's version includes in-frame clones alone and lacks a portion of them. The V and J calls and clone size were taken over from that table, and D and trimming were inferred from the DNA. In the table there are roughly 200,000 clones, 80% to 90% of which are singletons. Trimming at V came to 5 bases and at J to 6 bases, leaving 4 bases not matched to a gene. Germline CDR1 is SGHAT and CDR2 is FQNNGV. The CDR3 runs 13 residues. The chain recombines TRBV11-2 with TRBJ2-7; 10 nucleotides line up with TRBD1. Sequencing input: peripheral blood. The sequence was collected from a human donor in a cohort sampled during active COVID-19. This CDR3 reads CASSGQGVSEQYF. Here the CDR3 DNA reads TGTGCCAGCAGCGGACAGGGGGTGAGCGAGCAGTACTTC.